This T cell receptor (beta chain) was sequenced for a study of blood T cell repertoires in COVID-19. Study details: The United States, Italy and Spain supplied acute and convalescent COVID-19 samples. T cells, B-cell-depleted T cells, or PBMCs supplied cDNA or gDNA.

Study processing details: Amplification with reference gene primers provided the estimates of nucleated cell counts. The repertoire was sequenced with immunoSEQ multiplex PCR; TCRdb's copy has only in-frame clones and lacks some. The V and J calls and clone size are taken from that table; D and trimming were inferred from the DNA. This sample has 150,000 to 200,000 clones, with approximately 86% found just once. This CDR3 comprises 14 residues. Germline CDR1 SEHNR, CDR2 FQNEAQ (reference sequence). Losses at the gene ends were 5 bases for V and 3 bases for J; bases not matched to a gene: 6. The sample consisted of peripheral blood. The gene calls are TRBV7-9 and TRBJ2-7, with TRBD1 matching 8 bases. This TCR was recovered from a man aged 55 to 69 with acute or convalescent COVID-19. The CDR3 nucleotides read TGTGCCAGCAGCCCTGGGGACAGGTTCTACGAGCAGTACTTC. This codes for CASSPGDRFYEQYF.